The present T cell receptor (beta chain) was sequenced within a study of T-cell reconstitution after alpha-beta-depleted transplantation in children. It was with unique molecular identifiers that the TCRbeta library was prepared. TCRdb re-called the PCR reads through MiXCR, storing one row per CDR3 protein. The sample holds hundreds of thousands of distinct CDR3 sequences; 10% to 15% are singletons and the top ten take 0.65% to 0.9%. Study-wide points: Some patients owed their high day-60 TCRbeta diversity to surviving recipient T cells and thymic progenitors. Several hundred rapidly expanded clones from non-depleted graft cells reportedly supplied alpha-beta T cells about two months post-transplant. At one year after transplant, newly produced T cells mostly accounted for T-cell counts and diversity.

This clonotype was recorded at least ten times. The antigen is not known. The CDR3 extends over 12 amino acids. The V end lost 4 bases, the J end lost 0 bases, and 3 bases lay between the germline ends. CDR1 LGHDT and CDR2 YNNKEL come from the germline V gene (reference sequence). Sequenced here: PBMCs, sampled before TCRalphabeta/CD19-depleted stem cell transplant. V gene TRBV3-1 combines with J gene TRBJ1-1; the D is unclear. The origin of this receptor is a girl aged 2 to 9 with congenital amegakaryocytic thrombocytopenia, due to receive a stem cell transplant. The CDR3 sequence: CASSRLNTEAFF. The CDR3 DNA is TGTGCCAGCAGCCGGTTGAACACTGAAGCTTTCTTT.